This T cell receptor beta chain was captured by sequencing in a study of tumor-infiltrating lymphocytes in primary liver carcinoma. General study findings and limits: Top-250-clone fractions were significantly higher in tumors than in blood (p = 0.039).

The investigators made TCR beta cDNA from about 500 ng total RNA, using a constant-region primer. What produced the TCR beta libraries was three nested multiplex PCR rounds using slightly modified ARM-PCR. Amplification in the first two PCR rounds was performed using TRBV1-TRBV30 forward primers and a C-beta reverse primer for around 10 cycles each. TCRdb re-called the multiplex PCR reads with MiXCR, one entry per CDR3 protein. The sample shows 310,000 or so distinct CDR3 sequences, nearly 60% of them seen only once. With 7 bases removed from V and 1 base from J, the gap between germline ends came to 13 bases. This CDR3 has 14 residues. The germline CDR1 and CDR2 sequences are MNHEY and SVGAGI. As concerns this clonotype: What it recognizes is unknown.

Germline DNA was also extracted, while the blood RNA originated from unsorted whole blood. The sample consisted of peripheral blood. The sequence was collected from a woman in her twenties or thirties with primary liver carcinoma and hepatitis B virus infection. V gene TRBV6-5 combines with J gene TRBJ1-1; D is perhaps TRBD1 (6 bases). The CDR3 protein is CASKTDRSNTEAFF. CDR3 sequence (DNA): TGTGCCAGCAAAACGGACAGATCGAACACTGAAGCTTTCTTT.